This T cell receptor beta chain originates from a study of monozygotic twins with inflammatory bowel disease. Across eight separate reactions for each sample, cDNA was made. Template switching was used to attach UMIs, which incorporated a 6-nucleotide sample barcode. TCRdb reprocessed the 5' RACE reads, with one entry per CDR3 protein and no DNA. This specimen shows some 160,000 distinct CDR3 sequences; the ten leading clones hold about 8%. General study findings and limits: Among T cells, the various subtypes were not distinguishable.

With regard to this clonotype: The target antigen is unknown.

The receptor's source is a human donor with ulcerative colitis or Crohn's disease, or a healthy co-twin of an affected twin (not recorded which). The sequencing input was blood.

CDR3 sequence: CASSLEGDLNTGELFF. The chain joins TRBV7-9 to TRBJ2-2; the D call of TRBD1 rests on TCRdb alone, since no DNA is present to check it. This CDR3 has 16 amino acids. Germline V CDR1 and CDR2: SEHNR, FQNEAQ (reference sequence).